This T cell receptor beta chain was sequenced during a study of blood T cell repertoires in COVID-19. Study-level information: PBMCs, B-cell-depleted T cells, or T cells provided the cDNA or gDNA that made up the material.

As handled by the study authors: Amplification with reference gene primers provided the estimates of nucleated cell counts. The repertoire was sequenced with immunoSEQ multiplex PCR; TCRdb's copy has only in-frame clones and lacks some. For V, J and clone size, that table is used; D and trimming come from the DNA. This table has around 250,000 clones, more than 80% appearing once. CDR3 length: 12 residues. Germline V gene lookup returns CDR1 SGHTA and CDR2 FQGNSA. V was clipped by 5 bases and J by 3 bases, with 8 bases between them. Source material: peripheral blood. This clonotype was sampled from a man aged 30 to 39 who had recovered from COVID-19. This chain connects TRBV7-2 to TRBJ2-7, with D maybe TRBD2 (5 bases). CDR3 in amino acids: CASSLLGYEQYF. CDR3 nucleotide sequence: TGTGCCAGCAGCCTACTAGGCTACGAGCAGTACTTC.